The 23 T cell receptor beta chains in this list originate from one sample, sequenced in a study of T cell changes during pregnancy in multiple sclerosis. Here immunoSEQ multiplex PCR was the method, and the copy in TCRdb shows in-frame clones only, minus some. Here the sample spans about 35,000 clones, approximately 90% being singletons. The source was CD8+ T cells from peripheral blood mononuclear cells, collected in the third trimester of pregnancy. These receptors came from a female donor with multiple sclerosis, enrolled in a pregnancy study.

V and J are TRBV19 and TRBJ2-1; maybe TRBD2 (6 bases). In germline, CDR1 is LNHDA, CDR2 SQIVND (reference sequence). The CDR3 totals 16 residues. V was trimmed by 5 bases and J by 5 bases, leaving 19 bases between them. The CDR3 DNA reads TGTGCCAGTAGTGATTCACGGCTAGCGCTCCACAATGAGCAGTTCTTC. Its translation: CASSDSRLALHNEQFF.

The V gene is TRBV6-5, the J gene TRBJ2-2; 8 nucleotides agree with TRBD2. V was pared by 4 bases and J by 8 bases, with 3 bases of the junction left unmatched. CDR3 length: 13 amino acids. CDR1 and CDR2 (germline): MNHEY, SVGAGI. Here the CDR3 reads CASSSPSGGELFF. The CDR3 DNA reads as TGTGCCAGCAGTTCCCCTAGCGGGGGGGAGCTGTTTTTT.

This chain uses TRBV6-6 with TRBJ2-1; 11 bases fit TRBD2. With 4 bases clipped from V and 7 bases from J, the junction kept 6 bases outside the gene matches. The CDR3 consists of 15 residues. Per the germline V gene, CDR1 is MNHNY and CDR2 is SVGAGI (reference sequence). CDR3 region: CASSFSGGAVNEQFF. The CDR3 DNA follows: TGTGCCAGCAGTTTTAGCGGGGGGGCTGTTAATGAGCAGTTCTTC.

The V and J genes are TRBV27 and TRBJ2-7, with D possibly matching TRBD1 (6 bases). The CDR3 contains 13 residues. Looked up from germline, CDR1 is MNHEY and CDR2 is SMNVEV (reference sequence). V lost 11 bases and J lost 1, with 15 bases in between. The CDR3 reads CASTSGASYEQYF. The CDR3 DNA sequence: TGTGCCTCCACATCAGGGGCGTCCTACGAGCAGTACTTC.

This clone was detected only once. The V gene is TRBV7-3, the J gene TRBJ2-3, with 7 bases lining up with TRBD2. Trimming took 3 bases from V and 0 from J; bases not matched to a gene: 6. The germline V gene encodes CDR1 SGHTA and CDR2 FQGTGA. The CDR3 covers 16 residues. The CDR3, as DNA: TGTGCCAGCAGCTTCAACGGGCGGGGGAGCACAGATACGCAGTATTTT. Its translation: CASSFNGRGSTDTQYF.

This rearrangement joins TRBV6-6 to TRBJ2-5; perhaps TRBD1 as D (6 bases). Trimming shortened V by 2 bases and J by 1 base, and 14 bases separated the two germline ends. The CDR3 is 16 amino acids. The germline V gene has CDR1 MNHNY and CDR2 SVGAGI (reference sequence). The DNA of the CDR3 is TGTGCCAGCAGTTACGCCTCTAACAGGGCCCAAGAGACCCAGTACTTC. Protein: CASSYASNRAQETQYF.

The table lists this clone with a count of one. The genes are TRBV9 and TRBJ1-2, with D perhaps TRBD1 (6 bases). V lost 3 bases to trimming and J lost 7 bases, with 22 bases between them. The CDR3 runs 16 residues. In germline, CDR1 is SGDLS, CDR2 YYNGEE. The CDR3: CASSANPQQGSPGYTF. CDR3 coding DNA: TGTGCCAGCAGCGCAAACCCCCAACAGGGATCGCCTGGCTACACCTTC.

This chain links TRBV6-5 with TRBJ1-1; D is uncertain. Germline lookup yields CDR1 MNHEY and CDR2 SVGAGI. Trimming took 5 bases from V and 4 from J, leaving 11 bases between them. The CDR3 totals 13 residues. The CDR3 DNA follows: TGTGCCAGCAGTATGGCCCGGGTCACTGAAGCTTTCTTT. Translating gives CASSMARVTEAFF.

This clone qualifies as medium-sized. CDR3 protein: CASRDRANSGNTIYF. The CDR3, as DNA: TGTGCCAGCAGGGACAGGGCGAACTCTGGAAACACCATATATTTT. This rearrangement joins TRBV11-2 to TRBJ1-3; 8 bases align to TRBD1. V dropped 6 bases and J dropped 0; count of bases not matched to a gene: 4. The CDR3 consists of 15 residues. Germline loops: CDR1 SGHAT, CDR2 FQNNGV.

The chain joins TRBV4-2 to TRBJ2-2; 7 bases are shared with TRBD2. V shed 11 bases and J 6 bases; nucleotides not matched to a gene: 0. The CDR3 has 10 residues. Germline-derived CDR1 and CDR2 are LGHNA and YNFKEQ. The CDR3 sequence: CAAGAGELFF. DNA for the CDR3: TGTGCCGCGGGGGCCGGGGAGCTGTTTTTT.

The genes are TRBV7-9 and TRBJ1-4; 10 bases match TRBD1. CDR3 length: 12 amino acids. The V and J ends lost 7 bases and 12 bases, in that order; junction bases with no gene match: 5. Germline CDR1 and CDR2: SEHNR and FQNEAQ (reference sequence). CDR3 region: CASIRDRGELFF. The CDR3 nucleotides read TGTGCCAGCATCCGGGACAGGGGAGAACTGTTTTTT.

This sequence joins TRBV4-1 and TRBJ2-1; D is perhaps TRBD2 (5 bases). The CDR3 has 14 residues. The V gene's germline CDR1 is MGHRA and CDR2 YSYEKL. V shed 1 base and J shed 3 bases, with 7 bases lying between them. Here the CDR3 reads CASSQVAFYNEQFF. The CDR3 region has the DNA TGCGCCAGCAGCCAAGTAGCGTTCTACAATGAGCAGTTCTTC.

The J gene is TRBJ2-7, the V gene TRBV15, with TRBD2 identical over 7 bases. The CDR3 length is 14 residues. Trimming took 1 base from V and 3 from J; bases not matched to a gene: 3. The germline V gene encodes CDR1 LNHNV and CDR2 YYDKDF (reference sequence). CDR3 coding DNA: TGTGCCACCAGCAGAGGGACTAGTGACTACGAGCAGTACTTC. Its protein product is CATSRGTSDYEQYF.

The gene calls are TRBV11-2 and TRBJ1-1; 8 nucleotides align to TRBD1. From germline, CDR1 is SGHAT and CDR2 FQNNGV. V lost 5 bases and J lost 3; bases outside the gene matches: 5. CDR3 length equals 14 residues. CDR3 bases: TGTGCCAGCAGCACGGACAGGGATTACACTGAAGCTTTCTTT. Protein sequence: CASSTDRDYTEAFF.

This chain uses TRBV9 with TRBJ1-4; D is perhaps TRBD1 (5 bases). V lost 0 bases, J lost 0 bases, and 12 bases lay in between. Germline V CDR1 and CDR2: SGDLS, YYNGEE. CDR3 size: 17 residues. This CDR3 reads CASSVDVWGATNEKLFF. The CDR3 bases are TGTGCCAGCAGCGTAGATGTCTGGGGGGCAACTAATGAAAAACTGTTTTTT.

The CDR3 DNA is TGTGCCAGCAGCGCATCCCTGAGGGGCGGGAGCACTGAAGCTTTCTTT. It specifies CASSASLRGGSTEAFF. The chain recombines TRBV9 with TRBJ1-1; possibly TRBD1 for D (5 bases). Germline V CDR1 and CDR2: SGDLS, YYNGEE. The CDR3 has 16 residues. V was clipped by 3 bases and J by 4 bases, with 19 bases between them.

CDR3 DNA: TGTGCCAGCAGCGTCGGACAGGGGGCAAGTCTGAACACTGAAGCTTTCTTT. As protein: CASSVGQGASLNTEAFF. This chain uses TRBV9 with TRBJ1-1; 11 bases fit TRBD1. The CDR3 sequence is 17 residues long. Germline trimming cut 2 bases from V and 0 bases from J; bases unmatched to any gene: 6. Looked up from germline, CDR1 is SGDLS and CDR2 is YYNGEE.

This clone was recorded only once. DNA of the CDR3: TGCGCCAGCAGCACCCGAACCCGGGAGACCCAGTACTTC. This encodes CASSTRTRETQYF. V usage is TRBV4-3 and J usage is TRBJ2-5; no clear D. V lost 5 bases, J lost 5 bases, and 12 bases lay in between. Germline assignment: CDR1 LGHNA and CDR2 YSLEER. The CDR3 is made up of 13 amino acids.

The chain is built from TRBV7-9 and TRBJ2-4; the match to TRBD1 covers 10 bases. This CDR3 region has 17 residues. Germline V CDR1 and CDR2: SEHNR, FQNEAQ (reference sequence). The V and J ends lost 3 bases and 1 base, in that order; junction bases with no gene match: 6. The CDR3 loop is CASSFHGTGEAKNIQYF. In nucleotides, the CDR3 is TGTGCCAGCAGCTTTCATGGGACAGGGGAGGCCAAAAACATTCAGTACTTC.

The rearrangement joins TRBV7-2 to TRBJ1-2; TRBD1 aligns across 10 bases. This CDR3 spans 14 amino acids. V lost 1 base and J lost 6; bases outside the gene matches: 2. Germline lookup yields CDR1 SGHTA and CDR2 FQGNSA. CDR3 residues: CASSLVGTGDGYTF. The CDR3 bases are TGTGCCAGCAGCTTAGTAGGGACAGGGGATGGCTACACCTTC.

The chain carries TRBV7-7 and TRBJ1-6; D ambiguous. CDR1 and CDR2 from the germline V gene are SSHAT and FNYEAQ (reference sequence). This CDR3 is built from 13 residues. CDR3 protein: CATSEGYNSPLHF. The CDR3 region has the DNA TGTGCTACGAGTGAGGGCTATAATTCACCCCTCCACTTT.

This clone was seen only a few times. The CDR3 sequence is CAISESDRRINQPQHF. The CDR3 DNA is TGTGCCATCAGTGAGTCGGACAGGCGAATCAATCAGCCCCAGCATTTT. The chain employs TRBV10-3 and TRBJ1-5, with TRBD1 identical over 7 bases. The CDR3 spans 16 residues. After removal of 0 bases from V and 3 bases from J, the junction contained 5 bases not matched to a gene. In germline, CDR1 is ENHRY, CDR2 SYGVKD.

The gene calls are TRBV9 and TRBJ2-3; TRBD2 agrees at 9 bases. The trim removed 3 bases at V and 2 bases at J, leaving 7 bases unmatched. Germline V gene lookup returns CDR1 SGDLS and CDR2 YYNGEE. The CDR3 spans 16 residues. The CDR3 protein is CASSGPAGGLTDTQYF. The CDR3 DNA follows: TGTGCCAGCAGCGGACCAGCGGGAGGCCTCACAGATACGCAGTATTTT.